This T cell receptor (beta chain) stems from a study of T cells in Graves' hyperthyroidism and ophthalmopathy. Findings of the study overall: Ophthalmopathy could be told apart from stable hyperthyroidism with a 13 V-J model. Ophthalmopathy prediction by the model preceded onset by a median approximately 5.9 months.

The sample holds many counts of this clonotype. What it binds is not known. The V gene's germline CDR1 is SGHRS and CDR2 YFSETQ. V shed 3 bases and J 6 bases; nucleotides not matched to a gene: 5. There are 16 residues in the CDR3. Authors of the study amplified TCR beta CDR3 regions from RNA transcripts. The HTBI primer set was used in a first-round RT-PCR of the TCR CDR3. TCRdb itself ran the multiplex PCR reads through MiXCR, one entry per CDR3 protein. The sample lists around 300,000 distinct CDR3 sequences, approximately 14% occurring once. The chain uses TRBV5-1 and TRBJ2-3; TRBD2 aligns across 15 bases. The receptor's source is a woman in her forties with Graves' hyperthyroidism. Sequencing was carried out using blood. Here the CDR3 DNA reads TGCGCCAGCAGCTCCGGGACTAGCGGGAGGATTGATACGCAGTATTTT. This sequence encodes CASSSGTSGRIDTQYF.